This T cell receptor beta chain was recovered during a study of blood T cell repertoires in COVID-19 (dated by TCRdb to the early 2020s). With respect to the entire study: Collaborator samples came from the United States, Italy and Spain and covered acute and convalescent phases of COVID-19. The repertoires were made available in a free public database intended to serve as a resource for research on the immune response to SARS-CoV-2. The dataset comprised deeply sampled blood TCRbeta repertoires from subjects exposed to, actively infected with, or recovered from COVID-19. A de-identified subject ID, COVID-19 status, age in years and sex were almost always included in the sample metadata. Samples were obtained from the ongoing ImmuneRACE study (first 160 participants) and from 1,200 or so subjects provided by 6 global collaborators. The material from the prospective study consisted of cDNA or gDNA derived from T cells, B-cell-depleted T cells, or PBMCs. HLA class I and class II types, where available, came from metadata supplied by the sample provider rather than from assay-based typing.

Concerning this clone: Its cognate antigen has yet to be identified. One base away there is no much larger clone; base qualities are not given.

TCRbeta CDR3 regions were amplified from genomic DNA by means of the immunoSEQ Assay, a bias-controlled multiplex PCR. Under the source paper's analysis protocol: The number of nucleated cells in each sample was estimated from the amplification of reference gene primers within the assay. Sequence reads were collapsed and filtered to measure the absolute abundance of every unique TCRbeta CDR3 rearrangement. For each sample, productive Simpson clonality was calculated as the square root of Simpson's diversity index across productive rearrangements. TCRdb's version of the immuneACCESS table is confined to in-frame rearrangements and falls short of the full clone set. An unresolved V gene accounts for under half of the shortfall where checked; the remainder is of unknown origin. V, J and clone size are those of that table, while D and trimming were read from the DNA. Recorded for this sample are about 180,000 clones; about nine tenths of them occurred a single time. Clones ranked in the top ten supply under 2% of the sample.

General findings and caveats noted by the study authors: The amount of clinical and demographic metadata varied by source and participant and was provided uncurated.

A second Seattle source provided samples from volunteer blood donors who had recovered from COVID-19. Whole blood was collected in K2EDTA tubes by collaborating institutions according to the institutions' own protocols. Collaborator samples were shipped for TCRbeta analysis as frozen whole blood, isolated PBMCs, or DNA extracted from either sample type. The CDR3 starts with the cysteine, ends with the phenylalanine, and has 15 residues. Only the CDR3 DNA stays, 45 bases, in frame from base 1. V loses 2 bases of germline sequence and J loses 2 bases, and the interval between the two ends is 12 bases. CDR1 LGHDT and CDR2 YNNKEL are derived from the germline V gene (reference sequence).

The sequence was obtained from a man aged 18 to 30 who had recovered from COVID-19. Specimen: peripheral blood. The chain is made from TRBV3-1 (or the pseudogene TRBV3-2) and TRBJ1-1; too little of a D gene remains to name it. The CDR3 in this case is CASSQYLVTNTEAFF. The DNA is as follows: TGTGCCAGCAGCCAATATCTGGTCACAAACACTGAAGCTTTCTTT.